This T cell receptor beta chain was identified during a study of blood T cell repertoires in COVID-19. Study as a whole: From the United States, Italy and Spain came samples of acute and convalescent COVID-19.

In the study's own analysis: Estimation of nucleated cell counts was performed using reference gene primer amplification. Using immunoSEQ multiplex PCR, the repertoire was profiled, and TCRdb retains in-frame clones only, with some absent. The V and J calls and clone size were taken over from that table, and D and trimming were inferred from the DNA. The data hold about 140,000 clones, with 75% to 90% observed a single time. The germline V gene has CDR1 LNHDA and CDR2 SQIVND (reference sequence). Trimming cost V 7 bases and J 0 bases; bases outside gene matches: 9. The CDR3 extends over 17 amino acids.

This clonotype originated in a man between 65 and 79 years old who had recovered from COVID-19. The chain uses TRBV19 and TRBJ1-4; 9 bases map to TRBD1. Sequencing was carried out using peripheral blood. DNA of the CDR3: TGTGCCAGTACCCGGGACAGGGATCCTGCAACTAATGAAAAACTGTTTTTT. Translated, it gives CASTRDRDPATNEKLFF.